The entry below gives a single T cell receptor (beta chain) sequence along with its context. The germline gives CDR1 MNHEY, CDR2 SMNVEV (reference sequence). Losses at the gene ends were 2 bases for V and 10 bases for J; bases not matched to a gene: 6. The CDR3 is made up of 13 amino acids. Methods used by the authors: The assay estimated nucleated cells by amplifying reference gene primers. The data were produced by immunoSEQ multiplex PCR, yet TCRdb's version contains in-frame clones alone and is incomplete. Clone size and V and J calls were adopted from that table, with D and trimming inferred from the DNA. Among fewer than 250,000 clones listed, around four fifths were seen once. This sample was taken from a study of blood T cell repertoires in COVID-19. About the study: Material from acute and convalescent COVID-19 was sourced from the United States, Italy and Spain. Sources were T cells, B-cell-depleted T cells, or PBMCs; the material itself was cDNA or gDNA.

Sequencing was carried out using peripheral blood. The chain employs TRBV27 and TRBJ1-1; 8 positions match TRBD1. This clonotype was sampled from a woman aged 45 to 65 with acute or convalescent COVID-19. DNA for the CDR3: TGTGCCAGCAGTTTACCCGGACAGGGAAGAGCTTTCTTT. This gives the protein CASSLPGQGRAFF.